This T cell receptor (beta chain) was sequenced during a study of OX40 agonist ivuxolimab in advanced cancers. General study results and limits: Clonal expansion among partial responders at 0.1-3.0 mg/kg ranked near the lowest. CD4+ and CD8+ blood T cells expanded clonally by week 6 at 0.1 to 3.0 mg/kg. Antigen specificity of clonally expanded peripheral T cells was not established.

Here immunoSEQ multiplex PCR was the method, and the copy in TCRdb shows in-frame clones only, minus some. This sample has some 38,000 clones, with roughly 90% found just once. Comments on this clone: The antigen is undetermined.

Autoimmune disease history or systemic immunosuppression was exclusionary. The receptor was isolated from an adult with an advanced solid tumor such as melanoma, head and neck, liver or kidney cancer. The material sequenced was CD4+ or CD8+ T cells sorted from blood, taken in a trial of the OX40 agonist ivuxolimab.

The CDR3 coding sequence is TGTGCCAGAGCAATCGCCCTGGGGGAGACCCAGTACTTC. Amino acid sequence: CARAIALGETQYF. The rearrangement joins TRBV2 to TRBJ2-5; no reliable D call. The CDR3 length is 13 residues. Trimming removed 9 bases at V and 5 bases at J, with 16 bases between. Germline V CDR1 and CDR2: SNHLY, FYNNEI. Full variable domain (rest looked up from reference TRBV2 and TRBJ2-5): EPEVTQTPSHQVTQMGQEVILRCVPISNHLYFYWYRQILGQKVEFLVSFYNNEISEKSEIFDDQFSVERPDGSNFTLKIRSTKLEDSAMYFCARAIALGETQYFGPGTRLLVL.